The 25 T cell receptor beta chains below were found in one sample sequenced in a study of identical twins. TCRdb analysed the 5' RACE reads with MiXCR anew, one entry per CDR3 protein. Of about 700,000 distinct CDR3 sequences detected, around 8.3% appear once; the ten largest clones hold 0.8% to 1%. These data were also filed under a second study, of yellow fever vaccine responses in identical twins.

The sequenced material came from PBMCs. These receptors originate from a woman between 18 and 29 years old in good health.

The rearrangement links TRBV5-1 to TRBJ2-3; no clear D. Germline V gene sequence: CDR1 SGHRS, CDR2 YFSETQ. V lost 4 bases and J 1 base, leaving 16 bases between the germline ends. CDR3 length: 16 residues. The CDR3 here is CASSPKAVFRTDTQYF. The CDR3 bases are TGCGCCAGCAGCCCCAAGGCCGTGTTCCGCACAGATACGCAGTATTTT.

The chain recombines TRBV7-2 with TRBJ2-1; D not resolved. The V gene's germline CDR1 is SGHTA and CDR2 FQGNSA. The CDR3 is 15 residues long. Trimming took 1 base from V and 8 from J, leaving 15 bases between them. The CDR3 coding sequence is TGTGCCAGCAGCTTAGTGCCCCGTGGCGCTTATGAGCAGTTCTTC. It codes for CASSLVPRGAYEQFF.

The table lists this clonotype with many counts. V usage is TRBV2 and J usage is TRBJ1-1, with unresolved D. Per germline, CDR1 SNHLY and CDR2 FYNNEI. The CDR3 contains 14 residues. V shed 6 bases and J shed 4 bases, with 15 bases lying between them. Written as DNA, the CDR3 is TGTGCCAGCAGCGACGTAGGGATCATCACTGAAGCTTTCTTT. It is translated as CASSDVGIITEAFF.

This clonotype was observed many times. This rearrangement joins TRBV2 to TRBJ2-3, with 9 bases lining up with TRBD1. J was trimmed by 1 base and V by 7 bases; bases with no gene match: 3. The germline V gene has CDR1 SNHLY and CDR2 FYNNEI. The CDR3 covers 14 residues. CDR3 DNA sequence: TGTGCCAGCATTTGGACAGGGGGCACAGATACGCAGTATTTT. Translated, it gives CASIWTGGTDTQYF.

For the CDR3, the DNA is TGTGCCATCAGTGAACAGGAATCCACAGATACGCAGTATTTT. Translating gives CAISEQESTDTQYF. The J gene is TRBJ2-3, the V gene TRBV10-3; tentatively, D is TRBD1 (5 bases). The CDR3 spans 14 residues. With 3 bases removed from V and 2 bases from J, the gap between germline ends came to 9 bases. CDR1 and CDR2 (germline): ENHRY, SYGVKD.

In this sample, this clonotype turned up many times. The chain couples TRBV12-3 or TRBV12-4 to TRBJ1-1, with TRBD1 matching 11 bases. This CDR3 region has 16 residues. V gave up 6 bases and J gave up 1 base; unmatched junction bases: 7. The chain's CDR3 is CASSGGTGGENTEAFF. The CDR3 region has the DNA TGTGCCAGCAGCGGCGGGACAGGGGGTGAGAACACTGAAGCTTTCTTT.

This clonotype was picked up a small number of times. This chain uses TRBV11-2 with TRBJ2-3; TRBD1 might be the D (6 bases). Germline CDR1 reads SGHAT; CDR2 reads FQNNGV. This CDR3 region has 19 residues. Trimming took 1 base from V and 2 from J, leaving 22 bases between them. In nucleotides, the CDR3 is TGTGCCAGCAGCTTAGGAGAAAGTTACTGGGGACATTTCACAGATACGCAGTATTTT. This sequence encodes CASSLGESYWGHFTDTQYF.

This sequence joins TRBV20-1 and TRBJ1-3; TRBD1 agrees at 11 bases. The CDR3 runs to 14 residues. The V gene's germline CDR1 is DFQATT and CDR2 SNEGSKA (reference sequence). The CDR3 region is CSAGTGGSGNTIYF. CDR3 coding DNA: TGCAGCGCCGGGACAGGGGGATCTGGAAACACCATATATTTT.

This clonotype turned up a few times. The V call is TRBV5-1, the J call TRBJ2-2; 9 positions match TRBD1. There are 17 residues in the CDR3. J was trimmed by 3 bases and V by 4 bases; bases with no gene match: 10. The V gene's germline CDR1 is SGHRS and CDR2 YFSETQ. CDR3 protein: CASSPSRDRVDTGELFF. DNA of the CDR3: TGCGCCAGCAGCCCGTCCCGGGACAGGGTCGACACCGGGGAGCTGTTTTTT.

This clonotype was seen a handful of times. The gene calls are TRBV2 and TRBJ1-4; D gene uncertain. V shed 6 bases and J shed 7 bases, with 12 bases lying between them. Germline loops: CDR1 SNHLY, CDR2 FYNNEI. The CDR3 loop spans 13 amino acids. The CDR3 DNA sequence: TGTGCCAGCAGAGACCCGGGCCGTGAAAAACTGTTTTTT. Translated: CASRDPGREKLFF.

CDR3 residues: CASSQVTRDEQFF. In DNA form, the CDR3 reads TGTGCCAGCAGCCAAGTGACACGCGATGAGCAGTTCTTC. The V gene is TRBV4-2, the J gene TRBJ2-1, with D unclear. The CDR3 runs to 13 residues. Looked up from germline, CDR1 is LGHNA and CDR2 is YNFKEQ. Trimming removed 1 base from V and 8 bases from J, with 9 bases in between.

This clonotype was seen repeatedly, ten times or more. The rearrangement joins TRBV2 to TRBJ2-7; the D gene is possibly TRBD2 (7 bases). Germline CDR1 is SNHLY and CDR2 is FYNNEI. The CDR3 is 13 amino acids. Trimming left V 6 bases short and J 4 bases short, with 13 bases between. CDR3 amino acids: CASRRGGGYEQYF. The DNA for the CDR3 is TGTGCCAGCAGAAGAGGGGGGGGGTACGAGCAGTACTTC.

This clonotype turned up a few times. V and J are TRBV5-6 and TRBJ2-2; D is unclear. Germline V gene lookup returns CDR1 SGHDT and CDR2 YYEEEE. Deletions cut 1 base from V and 6 bases from J, with 10 bases between. There are 14 residues in the CDR3. CDR3 sequence (DNA): TGTGCCAGCAGCTTGCTAGTTGGATCCGGGGAGCTGTTTTTT. The encoded protein is CASSLLVGSGELFF. Full variable domain (remainder filled in from reference TRBV5-6 and TRBJ2-2): DAGVTQSPTHLIKTRGQQVTLRCSPKSGHDTVSWYQQALGQGPQFIFQYYEEEERQRGNFPDRFSGHQFPNYSSELNVNALLLGDSALYLCASSLLVGSGELFFGEGSRLTVL.

This clonotype was detected many times. V and J are TRBV6-5 and TRBJ2-5; D gene uncertain. The CDR3 extends over 15 amino acids. The germline gives CDR1 MNHEY, CDR2 SVGAGI. Trimming pared 2 bases from V and 1 base from J, leaving 11 bases between. The CDR3 nucleotides read TGTGCCAGCAGTTACCTTTCGGGCCGCCAAGAGACCCAGTACTTC. Translation gives CASSYLSGRQETQYF.

In this sample, this clonotype turned up many times. J is TRBJ2-7 and V is TRBV12-3 or TRBV12-4; maybe TRBD2 (5 bases). The CDR3 covers 17 residues. V lost 4 bases, J lost 0 bases, and 19 bases lay in between. The CDR3 DNA sequence: TGTGCCAGCAGTTGGTCTTCTCCGGTGGGGAGCTCCTACGAGCAGTACTTC. Its protein is CASSWSSPVGSSYEQYF.

The rearrangement uses TRBV4-3 and TRBJ2-7; a weak D match, TRBD2 (5 bases). The V and J ends lost 0 bases and 3 bases respectively, with 12 bases between them. Germline values: CDR1 LGHNA, CDR2 YSLEER. This CDR3 is 15 amino acids long. The CDR3 coding sequence is TGCGCCAGCAGCCAAGATAGGGAGCGCCACTACGAGCAGTACTTC. It yields the protein CASSQDRERHYEQYF.

This clonotype was counted ten times or more. The chain couples TRBV27 to TRBJ2-7, with 9 bases matching TRBD1. The CDR3 contains 16 residues. CDR1 and CDR2 (germline): MNHEY, SMNVEV (reference sequence). Trimming took 6 bases from V and 2 from J; bases not matched to a gene: 11. The CDR3 coding sequence is TGTGCCAGCAGCCCCTTTTGGCGGGACAGGGCCTACGAGCAGTACTTC. Translation gives CASSPFWRDRAYEQYF.

Only a few counts were recorded for this clonotype. The chain is built from TRBV9 and TRBJ2-3; no reliable D call. Trimming left V 0 bases short and J 0 bases short, with 5 bases between. The CDR3 is made up of 14 amino acids. CDR1 is SGDLS and CDR2 is YYNGEE in the germline V gene. CDR3 loop: CASSVARSTDTQYF. CDR3 bases: TGTGCCAGCAGCGTAGCTAGGAGCACAGATACGCAGTATTTT. The complete variable domain, with remaining parts taken from reference TRBV9 and TRBJ2-3, reads DSGVTQTPKHLITATGQRVTLRCSPRSGDLSVYWYQQSLDQGLQFLIQYYNGEERAKGNILERFSAQQFPDLHSELNLSSLELGDSALYFCASSVARSTDTQYFGPGTRLTVL.

V usage is TRBV7-8 and J usage is TRBJ2-3, with 9 bases matching TRBD2. V shed 5 bases and J 1 base; nucleotides not matched to a gene: 10. CDR1 SGHVS and CDR2 FQNEAQ come from the germline V gene. This CDR3 has 17 residues. This CDR3 is CASSPRASGVRTDTQYF. The DNA of the CDR3 is TGTGCCAGCAGCCCTAGGGCTAGCGGGGTACGCACAGATACGCAGTATTTT. The whole variable domain, remainder taken from reference TRBV7-8 and TRBJ2-3, is GAGVSQSPRYKVAKRGQDVALRCDPISGHVSLFWYQQALGQGPEFLTYFQNEAQLDKSGLPSDRFFAERPEGSVSTLKIQRTQQEDSAVYLCASSPRASGVRTDTQYFGPGTRLTVL.

The rearrangement joins TRBV20-1 to TRBJ2-2; TRBD1 might be the D (5 bases). This CDR3 is built from 15 residues. Trimming removed 0 bases from V and 6 bases from J, with 14 bases in between. The germline CDR1 and CDR2 sequences are DFQATT and SNEGSKA (reference sequence). CDR3: CSARDTAGFPGELFF. Here the CDR3 DNA reads TGCAGTGCTAGAGATACGGCAGGGTTTCCCGGGGAGCTGTTTTTT.

This clonotype was counted many times. The chain joins TRBV28 to TRBJ2-1, with TRBD2 matching 10 bases. Germline-derived CDR1 and CDR2 are MDHEN and SYDVKM. The CDR3 covers 23 residues. J gave up 1 base and V 1 base, and 22 bases lay outside the gene matches. CDR3 amino acids: CASSLFNWVPSGRNGRSYNEQFF. In DNA, the CDR3 is TGTGCCAGCAGTTTATTTAATTGGGTTCCTAGCGGGAGAAATGGAAGGTCCTACAATGAGCAGTTCTTC.

This rearrangement joins TRBV11-2 to TRBJ2-3; D not resolved. Trimming pared 4 bases from V and 3 bases from J, leaving 11 bases between. The CDR3 sequence is 14 residues long. The V gene's germline CDR1 is SGHAT and CDR2 FQNNGV. This chain's CDR3 is CASSSLSLTDTQYF. Here the CDR3 DNA reads TGTGCCAGCAGCTCCCTCTCCCTGACAGATACGCAGTATTTT.

This clonotype was seen a handful of times. The chain links TRBV7-9 to TRBJ1-2; D not certain. In germline, CDR1 is SEHNR, CDR2 FQNEAQ (reference sequence). The CDR3 length is 10 residues. Trimming pared 10 bases from V and 5 bases from J, leaving 8 bases between. The CDR3 DNA is TGTGCCACCCCGCAGTATGGCTACACCTTC. This codes for CATPQYGYTF. The full variable domain, in which reference TRBV7-9 and TRBJ1-2 provide the parts outside the CDR3, is DTGVSQNPRHKITKRGQNVTFRCDPISEHNRLYWYRQTLGQGPEFLTYFQNEAQLEKSRLLSDRFSAERPKGSFSTLEIQRTEQGDSAMYLCATPQYGYTFGSGTRLTVV.

This clonotype was observed many times. The chain joins TRBV20-1 to TRBJ2-4, with a weak D call TRBD1 (6 bases). Trimming took off 6 bases at V and 4 bases at J, with 10 bases between the two ends. The CDR3 has 12 amino acids. Germline CDR1 is DFQATT and CDR2 is SNEGSKA (reference sequence). The CDR3 loop reads CSAQGRKNIQYF. The CDR3 DNA reads as TGCAGTGCCCAGGGGCGGAAAAACATTCAGTACTTC.

The gene calls are TRBV29-1 and TRBJ2-1; 7 positions match TRBD1. CDR3 length equals 12 residues. The J segment lost 9 bases and the V segment lost 7 bases, leaving 9 bases of the junction unmatched. In germline, CDR1 is SQVTM, CDR2 ANQGSEA. CDR3 coding DNA: TGCAGCGCCGGGACAGCATCTGGTGAGCAGTTCTTC. Protein product: CSAGTASGEQFF.